Listed below are T cell receptor beta chains from one sample, sequenced in a study of Ad26.COV2.S vaccination and SARS-CoV-2 variants. This table comes from immunoSEQ multiplex PCR, and its TCRdb copy is limited to in-frame clones, with some not included. The sample holds hundreds of thousands of clones, around 87% seen once. The sample was peripheral blood, taken in a trial of Ad26.COV2.S vaccine versus placebo. Receptor source: a person aged 18-65 years who received the Ad26.COV2.S COVID-19 vaccine or a placebo. The CDR3 runs from the conserved cysteine through the conserved F or W. The D gene is left open where the match is weak. A clone size is listed for some rows: how often the clone was seen (once, few, many), or a class if it is expanded.

D: .; size: .; J: TRBJ1-2; V: TRBV2; CDR3: CASGVGWEANYGYTF; DNA: TGTGCCAGCGGGGTAGGGTGGGAGGCTAACTATGGCTACACCTTC
D: TRBD1; size: once; J: TRBJ1-5; V: TRBV7-9; CDR3: CASSRQGNNQPQHF; DNA: TGTGCCAGCAGTCGACAGGGGAACAATCAGCCCCAGCATTTT
D: .; size: .; J: TRBJ2-1; V: TRBV5-1; CDR3: CASSLDVHNEQFF; DNA: TGCGCCAGCAGCTTGGACGTCCACAATGAGCAGTTCTTC
D: .; size: once; J: TRBJ1-5; V: TRBV30; CDR3: CAWGREGNQPQHF; DNA: TGTGCCTGGGGACGGGAAGGCAATCAGCCCCAGCATTTT
D: .; size: .; J: TRBJ2-3; V: TRBV6-6; CDR3: CASSQDGTDTQYF; DNA: TGTGCCAGCAGTCAGGACGGCACAGATACGCAGTATTTT
D: TRBD1; size: .; J: TRBJ2-1; V: TRBV30; CDR3: CAWMWDRVGNEQFF; DNA: TGTGCCTGGATGTGGGACAGGGTGGGCAATGAGCAGTTCTTC
D: TRBD1; size: .; J: TRBJ1-1; V: TRBV19; CDR3: CASSTSTGGGNTEAFF; DNA: TGTGCCAGTAGTACCTCGACAGGGGGGGGGAACACTGAAGCTTTCTTT
D: .; size: .; J: TRBJ1-1; V: TRBV6-6; CDR3: CASSSPGIQNTEAFF; DNA: TGTGCCAGCAGCTCCCCCGGGATACAGAACACTGAAGCTTTCTTT
D: .; size: .; J: TRBJ2-7; V: TRBV5-4; CDR3: CASSLVSGRDYEQYF; DNA: TGTGCCAGCAGCTTGGTTTCAGGTCGGGACTACGAGCAGTACTTC
D: .; size: .; J: TRBJ1-1; V: TRBV30; CDR3: CAGSAGMNTEAFF; DNA: TGTGCCGGGAGCGCAGGGATGAACACTGAAGCTTTCTTT
D: .; size: .; J: TRBJ1-2; V: TRBV7-9; CDR3: CASSLALTEYGYTF; DNA: TGTGCCAGCAGCTTGGCCTTGACGGAGTATGGCTACACCTTC
D: .; size: .; J: TRBJ1-3; V: TRBV7-2; CDR3: CASSQIPGWDRIIRNTIYF; DNA: TGTGCCAGCAGCCAAATTCCAGGGTGGGACCGAATTATTCGGAACACCATATATTTT
D: TRBD2; size: .; J: TRBJ2-7; V: TRBV28; CDR3: CASHSLRSSGSHEQYF; DNA: TGTGCCAGCCACAGTTTACGATCTAGCGGGAGCCACGAGCAGTACTTC
D: .; size: .; J: TRBJ2-1; V: TRBV11-2; CDR3: CASSSGLENEQFF; DNA: TGTGCCAGCAGCTCCGGACTTGAAAATGAGCAGTTCTTC
D: TRBD1; size: .; J: TRBJ1-1; V: TRBV18; CDR3: CASSPQGEVYTEAFF; DNA: TGTGCCAGCTCACCTCAGGGGGAGGTGTACACTGAAGCTTTCTTT
D: .; size: few; J: TRBJ1-4; V: TRBV30; CDR3: CAWSAGKEKLFF; DNA: TGTGCCTGGAGTGCAGGGAAGGAAAAACTGTTTTTT
D: TRBD2; size: once; J: TRBJ2-1; V: TRBV6-5; CDR3: CASSSQPGLGNEQFF; DNA: TGTGCCAGCAGTTCACAACCGGGACTAGGGAATGAGCAGTTCTTC
D: .; size: once; J: TRBJ2-1; V: TRBV14; CDR3: CASSQDWAQFF; DNA: TGTGCCAGCAGCCAAGACTGGGCCCAGTTCTTC
D: .; size: few; J: TRBJ2-1; V: TRBV27; CDR3: CASSNYNEQFF; DNA: TGTGCCAGCAGTAACTACAATGAGCAGTTCTTC
D: TRBD2; size: .; J: TRBJ2-7; V: TRBV3-1/TRBV3-2; CDR3: CASSQDERGRLSQYF; DNA: TGTGCCAGCAGCCAAGATGAGCGGGGGAGACTGTCGCAGTACTTC
D: .; size: .; J: TRBJ1-1; V: TRBV3-1/TRBV3-2; CDR3: CASSLQGVSTEAFF; DNA: TGTGCCAGCAGCCTCCAGGGTGTTAGCACTGAAGCTTTCTTT
D: .; size: .; J: TRBJ2-2; V: TRBV5-1; CDR3: CASFDRGAGELFF; DNA: TGCGCCAGCTTCGATAGGGGAGCCGGGGAGCTGTTTTTT
D: .; size: .; J: TRBJ1-6; V: TRBV18; CDR3: CASSWGADAYNSPLHF; DNA: TGTGCCAGCTCCTGGGGGGCTGATGCCTATAATTCACCCCTCCACTTT
D: .; size: .; J: TRBJ1-1; V: TRBV5-1; CDR3: CASSLVWGPNTEAFF; DNA: TGCGCCAGCAGCTTAGTATGGGGGCCGAACACTGAAGCTTTCTTT
D: .; size: .; J: TRBJ1-6; V: TRBV28; CDR3: CASSLTSGASNSPLHF; DNA: TGTGCCAGCAGTTTAACCTCTGGGGCCAGTAATTCACCCCTCCACTTT
D: .; size: .; J: TRBJ2-7; V: TRBV6-6; CDR3: CASSYAHYEQYF; DNA: TGTGCCAGCAGTTACGCCCACTACGAGCAGTACTTC
D: TRBD1; size: .; J: TRBJ1-1; V: TRBV7-3; CDR3: CASSLQGAGLGTEAFF; DNA: TGTGCCAGCAGCCTACAGGGGGCTGGATTGGGCACTGAAGCTTTCTTT